These T cell receptor beta chains were read from a single sample in a study of blood T cell repertoires in COVID-19. This table comes from immunoSEQ multiplex PCR, and its TCRdb copy is limited to in-frame clones, with some not included. The profile shows 250,000 to 400,000 clones, 80% to 90% of them singletons. The sample was PBMCs or T cells enriched from blood (not recorded which). These receptors came from a woman aged 25-40 years who had recovered from COVID-19. Each CDR3 is given with its conserved first and last residue. D genes are given only for firm matches. Size tells how often a clone was seen (once, few, many) or the class of an expanded clone, and some rows leave it out.

abundance: NA; v_gene: TRBV5-6; d_gene: NA; j_gene: TRBJ2-5; CDR3nt: TGTGCCAGCAGCGTTTACACGGGGAAAAAGACCCAGTACTTC; CDR3aa: CASSVYTGKKTQYF
abundance: NA; v_gene: TRBV5-6; d_gene: TRBD1; j_gene: TRBJ1-5; CDR3nt: TGTGCCAGCAGCCGGACAGGGAGAAGCAATCAGCCCCAGCATTTT; CDR3aa: CASSRTGRSNQPQHF
abundance: NA; v_gene: TRBV10-2; d_gene: TRBD1; j_gene: TRBJ1-4; CDR3nt: TGCGCCAGCAGTGAAACAGGGGCGACTAATGAAAAACTGTTTTTT; CDR3aa: CASSETGATNEKLFF
abundance: NA; v_gene: TRBV5-6; d_gene: NA; j_gene: TRBJ1-4; CDR3nt: TGTGCCAGCAGCTTATTGTCAGGGGCCGGCAATGAAAAACTGTTTTTT; CDR3aa: CASSLLSGAGNEKLFF
abundance: NA; v_gene: TRBV5-4; d_gene: NA; j_gene: TRBJ2-3; CDR3nt: TGTGCCAGCAGCGAACACAGGGTCAGAGATACGCAGTATTTT; CDR3aa: CASSEHRVRDTQYF
abundance: NA; v_gene: TRBV4-1; d_gene: TRBD1; j_gene: TRBJ1-6; CDR3nt: TGCGCCAGCAGCCAAGAAACTACAGGGGGATTAAATTCACCCCTCCACTTT; CDR3aa: CASSQETTGGLNSPLHF
abundance: NA; v_gene: TRBV5-1; d_gene: NA; j_gene: TRBJ2-3; CDR3nt: TGCGCCAGCAGCTTTTGGGGGCGCGATACGCAGTATTTT; CDR3aa: CASSFWGRDTQYF
abundance: NA; v_gene: TRBV3-1/TRBV3-2; d_gene: TRBD1; j_gene: TRBJ1-2; CDR3nt: TGTGCCAGCAGGGGTTACGGGACAGGGGGCTATGGCTACACCTTC; CDR3aa: CASRGYGTGGYGYTF
abundance: NA; v_gene: TRBV27; d_gene: TRBD2; j_gene: TRBJ2-1; CDR3nt: TGTGCCAGCACTAGCGGGGGCTCCTACAATGAGCAGTTCTTC; CDR3aa: CASTSGGSYNEQFF
abundance: NA; v_gene: TRBV18; d_gene: TRBD1; j_gene: TRBJ1-2; CDR3nt: TGTGCCAGCTCACCAACAGGGGATCACTATGGCTACACCTTC; CDR3aa: CASSPTGDHYGYTF
abundance: NA; v_gene: TRBV27; d_gene: NA; j_gene: TRBJ1-3; CDR3nt: TGTGCCAGCAAACGAACTGGCGGGGACACCATATATTTT; CDR3aa: CASKRTGGDTIYF
abundance: NA; v_gene: TRBV19; d_gene: TRBD1; j_gene: TRBJ1-3; CDR3nt: TGTGCCAGTAGCCCCAGGACAGGTCCTGGAAACACCATATATTTT; CDR3aa: CASSPRTGPGNTIYF
abundance: NA; v_gene: TRBV29-1; d_gene: TRBD1; j_gene: TRBJ1-1; CDR3nt: TGCAGCGTGTACAGGGGAACTGAAGCTTTCTTT; CDR3aa: CSVYRGTEAFF
abundance: NA; v_gene: TRBV12-3/TRBV12-4; d_gene: NA; j_gene: TRBJ2-7; CDR3nt: TGTGCCAGCAGTCGGACAGAAAACGAGCAGTACTTC; CDR3aa: CASSRTENEQYF
abundance: NA; v_gene: TRBV28; d_gene: NA; j_gene: TRBJ2-5; CDR3nt: TGTGCCAGCAGTTTCCGACAGGCAACGCAAGAGACCCAGTACTTC; CDR3aa: CASSFRQATQETQYF
abundance: NA; v_gene: TRBV11-2; d_gene: NA; j_gene: TRBJ2-5; CDR3nt: TGTGCCAGCAGCCGCCAAGAGACCCAGTACTTC; CDR3aa: CASSRQETQYF
abundance: NA; v_gene: TRBV11-2; d_gene: TRBD1; j_gene: TRBJ1-1; CDR3nt: TGTGCCAGCAGCTCTCCGGGACAGGGGAACACTGAAGCTTTCTTT; CDR3aa: CASSSPGQGNTEAFF
abundance: NA; v_gene: TRBV19; d_gene: NA; j_gene: TRBJ1-1; CDR3nt: TGTGCCAGTAGTCAAAAGGGGGTTGGAACTGAAGCTTTCTTT; CDR3aa: CASSQKGVGTEAFF
abundance: NA; v_gene: TRBV25-1; d_gene: NA; j_gene: TRBJ2-7; CDR3nt: TGTGCCAGCAGCCACGGACAGTTCTACGAGCAGTACTTC; CDR3aa: CASSHGQFYEQYF
abundance: NA; v_gene: TRBV4-2; d_gene: NA; j_gene: TRBJ1-2; CDR3nt: TGTGCCAGCAGCGAAGGACAGTCCTATGGCTACACCTTC; CDR3aa: CASSEGQSYGYTF
abundance: once; v_gene: TRBV6-5; d_gene: TRBD1; j_gene: TRBJ2-1; CDR3nt: TGTGCCAGCAGTTCCACGGACAGGGTGACTGAGCAGTTCTTC; CDR3aa: CASSSTDRVTEQFF
abundance: NA; v_gene: TRBV4-2; d_gene: NA; j_gene: TRBJ1-5; CDR3nt: TGTGCCAGCAGCCAAGATTTTACAGGGTCCAACCAGCCCCAGCATTTT; CDR3aa: CASSQDFTGSNQPQHF